The 11 T cell receptor beta chains presented below share a single source sample, sequenced in a study of T cells after yellow fever vaccination (dated by TCRdb to the late 2010s). In light of the paper, this sample's treatment or condition label describes: live attenuated yellow fever vaccine strain. Library preparation used 5' RACE. Sequencing was carried out with an Illumina NovaSeq 6000. TCRdb passed the public sequencing reads through fastp at Q25 and MiXCR, retaining productive beta sequences. Each CDR3 protein appears once, grouped with its most common genes and DNA. The sample profile shows more than 300,000 distinct CDR3 sequences; approximately 4.5% of them were found once. The top ten clonotypes cover around 19% of the sample. The sample was PBMCs, taken 15 days after the yellow fever booster vaccination. The receptor set was obtained from a man aged 18 to 35 who received the YFV17D yellow fever vaccine.

The CDR3, as DNA: TGTGCCAGCAAACCTACTTTAGCCTACAATGAGCAGTTCTTC. It encodes CASKPTLAYNEQFF. The chain is built from TRBV6-5 and TRBJ2-1; D gene ambiguous. V was shortened by 7 bases and J by 2 bases, with 12 bases between the two germline ends. The germline V gene has CDR1 MNHEY and CDR2 SVGAGI. There are 14 residues in the CDR3.

This clonotype occurred a few times. The chain recombines TRBV7-2 with TRBJ2-1; 9 positions match TRBD2. There are 14 residues in the CDR3. CDR1 is SGHTA and CDR2 is FQGNSA in the germline V gene. V lost 5 bases and J lost 6; bases outside the gene matches: 5. This CDR3 reads CASSRGGALNEQFF. The CDR3 coding sequence is TGTGCCAGCAGCCGCGGGGGGGCCCTCAATGAGCAGTTCTTC.

This clonotype appeared many times. The chain carries TRBV4-3 and TRBJ1-1; D is unresolved. The CDR3 extends over 16 amino acids. The V gene's germline CDR1 is LGHNA and CDR2 YSLEER. Trimming shortened V by 0 bases and J by 4 bases, and 15 bases separated the two germline ends. Written as DNA, the CDR3 is TGCGCCAGCAGCCAAGATCATAGATTCCTCGGCACTGAAGCTTTCTTT. Translation: CASSQDHRFLGTEAFF.

This clonotype was observed a handful of times. The genes are TRBV6-5 and TRBJ1-4, with 9 nucleotides matching TRBD1. CDR3 length equals 16 residues. CDR1 and CDR2 from the germline V gene are MNHEY and SVGAGI. Trimming cost V 4 bases and J 3 bases; bases outside gene matches: 6. CDR3 nucleotides: TGTGCCAGCAGTTCAGAACAGGGGGCCCCTAATGAAAAACTGTTTTTT. Its translation: CASSSEQGAPNEKLFF.

The chain combines TRBV12-3 or TRBV12-4 with TRBJ2-2; D is perhaps TRBD2 (5 bases). The CDR3 totals 14 residues. V lost 6 bases, J lost 7 bases, and 15 bases lay in between. This chain's CDR3 is CASRALSGGGELFF. CDR3 nucleotides: TGTGCCAGCAGGGCGTTATCCGGAGGCGGGGAGCTGTTTTTT.

This clonotype was detected many times. The CDR3 DNA sequence: TGTGCCAGCAGTGACTACGAGCAGTACTTC. Amino acids: CASSDYEQYF. The chain employs TRBV25-1 and TRBJ2-7; no reliable D call. The CDR3 consists of 10 residues. Germline loops: CDR1 MGHDK, CDR2 SYGVNS. The V end lost 3 bases, the J end lost 3 bases, and 0 bases lay between the germline ends.

This clonotype turned up a few times. The chain carries TRBV12-3 or TRBV12-4 and TRBJ2-5, with 8 bases matching TRBD1. This CDR3 region has 15 residues. With V trimmed by 7 bases and J by 6 bases, 13 bases remained unmatched. The CDR3 sequence is CASTRGQGWGKTQYF. Written as DNA, the CDR3 is TGTGCCAGCACGCGAGGACAGGGTTGGGGAAAGACCCAGTACTTC.

V and J are TRBV20-1 and TRBJ1-6; D call uncertain. The CDR3 has 14 amino acids. V was shortened by 1 base and J by 10 bases, with 14 bases between the two germline ends. CDR1 DFQATT and CDR2 SNEGSKA come from the germline V gene (reference sequence). DNA of the CDR3: TGCAGTGCTAGAGTCTCCACCGGGCAGTCACCCCTCCACTTT. It translates to CSARVSTGQSPLHF.

This chain links TRBV4-1 with TRBJ2-5, with TRBD1 matching 7 bases. The CDR3 sequence is 13 residues long. Germline V gives CDR1 MGHRA, CDR2 YSYEKL. J lost 4 bases, V lost 3 bases, and 2 bases had no gene match. CDR3 protein: CASSHPGGETQYF. The DNA of the CDR3 is TGCGCCAGCAGCCATCCAGGGGGAGAGACCCAGTACTTC.

There are many counts of this clonotype. Written as DNA, the CDR3 is TGCGCCAGCAGCGAAGCGGGGCAGCTTTACAATGAGCAGTTCTTC. Amino acid sequence: CASSEAGQLYNEQFF. The genes are TRBV5-1 and TRBJ2-1; TRBD2 agrees at 7 bases. The CDR3 contains 15 residues. Germline V gene lookup returns CDR1 SGHRS and CDR2 YFSETQ. J was trimmed by 4 bases and V by 4 bases; bases with no gene match: 8.

The rearrangement joins TRBV20-1 to TRBJ2-1, with no clear D. CDR1 DFQATT and CDR2 SNEGSKA come from the germline V gene (reference sequence). The V end was cut by 1 base, the J end by 7 bases, with 8 bases between. The CDR3 consists of 12 residues. The CDR3 coding sequence is TGCAGTGCTAGAGCTCGCTGGAATGAGCAGTTCTTC. Amino acids: CSARARWNEQFF.